The rows below give T cell receptor beta chains drawn from one sample of a study of early stage breast cancer tumors. Produced via immunoSEQ multiplex PCR; TCRdb's table is partial and in-frame only. Among about 19,000 clones listed, approximately 82% were seen once. The sequencing input was blood. Source of these receptors: a person between 65 and 80 years old with breast cancer. CDR3s include the opening cysteine and the closing phenylalanine or tryptophan. A D gene is named only where the DNA matches it firmly. Clone size appears in some rows only: once, few, many, or a class for an expanded clone.

j_call	clone_size	d_call	v_call	cdr3_aa	cdr3_nt
TRBJ1-2	.	TRBD1	TRBV2	CASRGTGGSLGYTF	TGTGCCAGCAGGGGGACAGGAGGATCTCTTGGCTACACCTTC
TRBJ2-5	.	TRBD2	TRBV19	CASSITSGSQETQYF	TGTGCCAGTAGTATAACTAGCGGGTCACAAGAGACCCAGTACTTC
TRBJ1-1	.	.	TRBV28	CASSFTRRGTEAFF	TGTGCCAGCAGTTTCACCAGACGAGGGACTGAAGCTTTCTTT
TRBJ2-5	.	TRBD2	TRBV5-1	CASSSAAAGGPPKPQYF	TGCGCCAGCAGCTCGGCCGCAGCGGGGGGCCCCCCAAAGCCCCAGTACTTC
TRBJ2-2	.	.	TRBV18	CASSPQLPWEPGELFF	TGTGCCAGCTCACCGCAACTCCCCTGGGAGCCCGGGGAGCTGTTTTTT
TRBJ1-1	.	.	TRBV21-1	CASEQGWEEAFF	TGTGCCAGCGAACAGGGTTGGGAGGAAGCTTTCTTT
TRBJ2-1	.	TRBD1	TRBV5-4	CASSLDRGIHNEQFF	TGTGCCAGCAGCCTGGACAGGGGGATTCACAATGAGCAGTTCTTC
TRBJ1-1	.	.	TRBV5-8	CASSLRSGGNTEAFF	TGTGCCAGCAGCTTGAGATCGGGGGGGAACACTGAAGCTTTCTTT
TRBJ1-4	.	TRBD1	TRBV30	CAWTLDRPNEKLFF	TGTGCCTGGACGTTGGACAGGCCTAATGAAAAACTGTTTTTT
TRBJ2-1	few	.	TRBV7-2	CASSLVRKSEFF	TGTGCCAGCAGCCTGGTCAGGAAATCGGAGTTCTTC
TRBJ2-3	.	.	TRBV7-2	CASSQGYTDTQYF	TGTGCCAGCAGCCAGGGTTACACAGATACGCAGTATTTT
TRBJ1-5	once	TRBD1	TRBV28	CASSSADRVSNQPQHF	TGTGCCAGCAGTTCGGCGGACAGGGTTAGCAATCAGCCCCAGCATTTT
TRBJ1-3	.	.	TRBV5-1	CASSLDGRAAGNTIYF	TGCGCCAGCAGCTTGGATGGCAGGGCTGCTGGAAACACCATATATTTT
TRBJ1-5	.	TRBD1	TRBV10-1	CASSESGTGNQPQHF	TGCGCCAGCAGTGAGTCTGGGACAGGCAATCAGCCCCAGCATTTT
TRBJ2-2	.	TRBD1	TRBV2	CASAGGLNTGELFF	TGTGCCAGCGCAGGGGGTCTGAACACCGGGGAGCTGTTTTTT
TRBJ2-2	.	TRBD1	TRBV7-8	CASSPGGTGVTGELFF	TGTGCCAGCAGTCCAGGGGGGACAGGGGTCACCGGGGAGCTGTTTTTT
TRBJ1-5	.	.	TRBV29-1	CSGQDSNQPQHF	TGCAGCGGACAGGATAGCAATCAGCCCCAGCATTTT
TRBJ2-5	.	.	TRBV6-6	CASSYRGAGETQYF	TGTGCCAGCAGTTACCGGGGGGCAGGGGAGACCCAGTACTTC
TRBJ1-1	.	.	TRBV7-8	CASSLAQEVEAFF	TGTGCCAGCAGCTTAGCACAGGAAGTAGAAGCTTTCTTT
TRBJ2-3	.	TRBD1	TRBV5-1	CASSSTTGVTDTQYF	TGCGCCAGCAGTTCAACGACAGGGGTGACAGATACGCAGTATTTT
TRBJ2-2	.	TRBD1	TRBV5-1	CASSLTGQGDTGELFF	TGCGCCAGCAGCTTGACGGGACAGGGGGACACCGGGGAGCTGTTTTTT
TRBJ1-1	once	.	TRBV14	CASSQDWGLAAFF	TGTGCCAGCAGCCAAGATTGGGGGCTGGCGGCTTTCTTT
TRBJ2-7	.	TRBD2	TRBV4-1	CASSRDLSGGPTPTYEQYF	TGCGCCAGCAGCCGGGACCTTAGCGGGGGACCTACCCCAACCTACGAGCAGTACTTC
TRBJ2-5	.	.	TRBV1	CTSSLLPRIAGRSRQTQYF	TGCACCAGCAGCCTCCTCCCACGGATAGCGGGGCGTAGCCGACAGACCCAGTACTTC
TRBJ1-2	.	TRBD1	TRBV5-4	CASSLPGQGNYGYTF	TGTGCCAGCAGCTTGCCGGGACAGGGAAACTATGGCTACACCTTC
TRBJ1-1	.	.	TRBV4-1	CASSQGQGMNTEAFF	TGCGCCAGCAGCCAAGGCCAGGGTATGAACACTGAAGCTTTCTTT
TRBJ2-7	.	.	TRBV29-1	CSAKGGAGYEQYF	TGCAGCGCTAAAGGGGGGGCGGGCTACGAGCAGTACTTC
TRBJ1-2	.	.	TRBV5-5	CASRAYGEGGYTF	TGTGCCAGCAGGGCTTACGGGGAAGGCGGCTACACCTTC
TRBJ2-7	.	.	TRBV5-1	CASSLAAGPGEQYF	TGCGCCAGCAGCTTGGCTGCAGGGCCAGGTGAGCAGTACTTC
TRBJ2-7	.	.	TRBV19	CASSIAGDTYEQYF	TGTGCCAGTAGTATAGCAGGGGATACCTACGAGCAGTACTTC
TRBJ1-1	.	.	TRBV6-5	CASSPTGRYTEAFF	TGTGCCAGCAGTCCCACAGGGAGATACACTGAAGCTTTCTTT
TRBJ2-1	.	TRBD2	TRBV18	CASSPRGLAGGHEQFF	TGTGCCAGCTCACCAAGGGGACTAGCGGGGGGACATGAGCAGTTCTTC
TRBJ2-1	.	.	TRBV7-2	CASSLSQRAGNEQFF	TGTGCCAGCAGCTTAAGTCAGCGGGCAGGGAATGAGCAGTTCTTC
TRBJ2-3	.	TRBD2	TRBV7-2	CASSLLPSGGADTQYF	TGTGCCAGCAGCCTATTACCTAGCGGGGGGGCCGATACGCAGTATTTT